This TCR beta chain appears in the sequencing data of a study of CD8+CD57+ T cells in acquired aplastic anemia listed by TCRdb under 2018. At the level of the whole study: A mean of about 3 ug of DNA, ranging from about 0.19 to 27.4 ug, was extracted from sorted CD4+ and CD8+ cells. CD8+CD57+ expansion was defined as frequency above the mean frequency observed in healthy subjects.

Genomic DNA served as template for TCR beta VDJ combination and CDR3 sequence profiling. An Illumina HiSeq 2000 was used for TCR repertoire sequencing. The published analysis was carried out like this. TRBV/TRBJ rearrangement plots, CDR3 size and DJ length profiles, and Simpson's diversity index were used to evaluate the repertoires. The most abundant DNA sequence in the deep sequencing data was defined as the immunodominant clone. CDR3 amino acid sequences were checked for sharing across subjects and were also compared against the VDJdb database and published repertoires. The public reads were reanalyzed by TCRdb: fastp trimming at Q25, MiXCR alignment, in-frame beta chains only. Every entry covers one CDR3 protein and lists the most common genes and DNA from its rows. TCRdb's processing, not the study's, gives the V and J calls here. The sample table records over 150,000 distinct CDR3 sequences; 50% to 65% of these occur just once. The biggest ten clones account for approximately 40% of the sample.

Remarks on this clonotype: There is no known antigen for this receptor. A read error is possible here, since a much larger clone lies one base away.

The germline V gene (reference sequence) specifies SEHNR as CDR1 and FQNEAQ as CDR2. The CDR3 runs 17 residues from the cysteine to the phenylalanine. Only CDR3 DNA is held: 51 bases, read in frame from base 1. Flow cytometry had shown CD8+CD57+ cell expansion in the patients selected for sequencing. Every patient had a diagnosis of severe acquired aplastic anemia based on International Study of Aplastic Anemia and Agranulocytosis and Camitta criteria. No therapy had been received by the patients at the time of blood sampling. The study deep-sequenced TCR repertoires of sorted CD4+ and CD8+ blood T cells from severe aplastic anemia patients and healthy subjects. Patients were enrolled in the USA under clinicaltrials.gov protocols 00001620, 01623167, 00001397, 00071045, 00081523 and 00961064. Ficoll-Paque density gradient centrifugation was used to isolate peripheral blood mononuclear cells. Before DNA extraction, CD4+ and CD8+ T cells were sorted with FACS or magnetic beads.

Study-wide conclusions, independent of this receptor: Roughly 30 CD8+ CDR3 sequences were found to be shared between patients and controls, but these sequences appeared to be highly expressed in patients and within the immunodominant clones of the patients. No significant difference in CD8+ Simpson's diversity was found between patients and healthy controls (P=0.060).

The source of this sequence is a human donor with aplastic anemia. The sample comprised sorted CD4+, CD8+, or CD8+CD57+ T cells (not recorded which) from PBMCs. The V and J genes are TRBV7-9 and TRBJ1-2; 9 junctional bases match TRBD1. The base sequence is TGCGCCAGCAGCCAAGGTGGTACAGGGGGCGTTCACTATGGCTACACCTTC. Its translation reads: CASSQGGTGGVHYGYTF.